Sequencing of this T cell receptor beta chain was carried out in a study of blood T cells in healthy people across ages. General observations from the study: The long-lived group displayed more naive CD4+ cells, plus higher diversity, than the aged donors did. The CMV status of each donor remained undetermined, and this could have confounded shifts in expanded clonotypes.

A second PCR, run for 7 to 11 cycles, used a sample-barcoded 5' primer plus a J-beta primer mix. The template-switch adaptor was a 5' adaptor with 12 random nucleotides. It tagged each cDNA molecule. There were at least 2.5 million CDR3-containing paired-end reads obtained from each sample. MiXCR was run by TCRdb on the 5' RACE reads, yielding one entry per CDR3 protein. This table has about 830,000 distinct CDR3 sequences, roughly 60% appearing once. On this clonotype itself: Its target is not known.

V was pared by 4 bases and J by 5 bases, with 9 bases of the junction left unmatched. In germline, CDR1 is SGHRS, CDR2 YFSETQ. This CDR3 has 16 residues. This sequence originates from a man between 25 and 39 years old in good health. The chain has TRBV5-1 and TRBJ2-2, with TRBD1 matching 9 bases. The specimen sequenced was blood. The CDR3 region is CASSQGQGAKTGELFF. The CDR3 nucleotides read TGCGCCAGCAGCCAGGGACAGGGAGCAAAGACCGGGGAGCTGTTTTTT.